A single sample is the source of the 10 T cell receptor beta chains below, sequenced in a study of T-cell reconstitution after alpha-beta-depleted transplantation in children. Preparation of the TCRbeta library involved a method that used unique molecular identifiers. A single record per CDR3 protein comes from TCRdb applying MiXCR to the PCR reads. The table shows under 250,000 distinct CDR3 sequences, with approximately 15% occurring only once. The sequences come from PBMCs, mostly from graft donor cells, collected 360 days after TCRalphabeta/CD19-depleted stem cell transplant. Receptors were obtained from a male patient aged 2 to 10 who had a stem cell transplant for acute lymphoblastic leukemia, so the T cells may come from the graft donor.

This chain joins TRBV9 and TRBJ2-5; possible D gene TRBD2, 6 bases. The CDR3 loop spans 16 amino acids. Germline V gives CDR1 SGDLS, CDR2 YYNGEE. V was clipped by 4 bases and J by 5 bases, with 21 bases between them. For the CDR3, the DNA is TGTGCCAGCAGCACCCCTAGCGAGTCTCGTCGGGAGACCCAGTACTTC. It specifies CASSTPSESRRETQYF.

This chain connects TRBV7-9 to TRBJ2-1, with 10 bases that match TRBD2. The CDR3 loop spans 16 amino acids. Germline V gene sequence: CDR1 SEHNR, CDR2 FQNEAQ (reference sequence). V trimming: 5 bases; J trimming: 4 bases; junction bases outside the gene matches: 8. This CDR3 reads CASSLTGTSAYNEQFF. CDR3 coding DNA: TGTGCCAGCAGCCTGACGGGGACTAGCGCTTACAATGAGCAGTTCTTC.

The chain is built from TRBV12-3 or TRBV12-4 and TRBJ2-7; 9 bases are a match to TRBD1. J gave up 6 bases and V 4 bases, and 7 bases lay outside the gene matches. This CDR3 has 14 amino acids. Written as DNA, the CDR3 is TGTGCCAGCAGTTCTCGGACAGGGGTGGGCGAGCAGTACTTC. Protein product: CASSSRTGVGEQYF.

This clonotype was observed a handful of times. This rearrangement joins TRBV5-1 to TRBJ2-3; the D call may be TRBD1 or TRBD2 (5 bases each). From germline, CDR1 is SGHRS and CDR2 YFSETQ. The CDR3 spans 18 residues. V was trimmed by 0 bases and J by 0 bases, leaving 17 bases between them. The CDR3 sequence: CASSLDLPFGGSTDTQYF. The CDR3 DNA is TGCGCCAGCAGCTTGGACCTCCCCTTTGGGGGTAGCACAGATACGCAGTATTTT. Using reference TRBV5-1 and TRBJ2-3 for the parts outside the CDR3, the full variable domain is KAGVTQTPRYLIKTRGQQVTLSCSPISGHRSVSWYQQTPGQGLQFLFEYFSETQRNKGNFPGRFSGRQFSNSRSEMNVSTLELGDSALYLCASSLDLPFGGSTDTQYFGPGTRLTVL.

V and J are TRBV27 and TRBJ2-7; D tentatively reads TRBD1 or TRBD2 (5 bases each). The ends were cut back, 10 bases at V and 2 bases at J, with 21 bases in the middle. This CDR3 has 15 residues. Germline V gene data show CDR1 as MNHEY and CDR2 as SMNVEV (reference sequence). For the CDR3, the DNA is TGTGCCAACAGAAGCTGGGACGGAACAACCTACGAGCAGTACTTC. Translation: CANRSWDGTTYEQYF.

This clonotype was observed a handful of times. The CDR3 bases are TGTGCCAGCAGTCCTATGCGGGGACGGACCATATCACCCCTCCACTTT. Encoded protein: CASSPMRGRTISPLHF. V and J are TRBV28 and TRBJ1-6; maybe TRBD1 (5 bases). The V gene lost 5 bases and the J gene lost 10 bases, with 21 bases spanning the gap. The V gene's germline CDR1 is MDHEN and CDR2 SYDVKM. The CDR3 loop spans 16 amino acids.

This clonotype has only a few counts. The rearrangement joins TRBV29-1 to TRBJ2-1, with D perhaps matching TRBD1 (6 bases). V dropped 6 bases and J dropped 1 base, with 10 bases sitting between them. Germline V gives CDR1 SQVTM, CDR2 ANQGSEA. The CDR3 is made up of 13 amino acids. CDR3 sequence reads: CSVTGLSYNEQFF. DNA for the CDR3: TGCAGCGTCACAGGGCTATCCTACAATGAGCAGTTCTTC.

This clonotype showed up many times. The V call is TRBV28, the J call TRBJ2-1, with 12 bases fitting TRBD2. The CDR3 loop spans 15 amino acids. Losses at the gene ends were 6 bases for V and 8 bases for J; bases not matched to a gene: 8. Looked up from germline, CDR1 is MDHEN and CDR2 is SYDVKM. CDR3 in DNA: TGTGCCAGCAGCCAACTAGCGGGGGGCCGCGATGAGCAGTTCTTC. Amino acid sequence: CASSQLAGGRDEQFF.

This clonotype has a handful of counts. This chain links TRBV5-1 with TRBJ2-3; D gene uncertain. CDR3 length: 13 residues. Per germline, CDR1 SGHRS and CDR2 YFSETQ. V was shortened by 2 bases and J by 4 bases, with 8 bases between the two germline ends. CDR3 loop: CASSFVVADTQYF. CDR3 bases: TGCGCCAGCAGCTTCGTCGTGGCAGATACGCAGTATTTT.

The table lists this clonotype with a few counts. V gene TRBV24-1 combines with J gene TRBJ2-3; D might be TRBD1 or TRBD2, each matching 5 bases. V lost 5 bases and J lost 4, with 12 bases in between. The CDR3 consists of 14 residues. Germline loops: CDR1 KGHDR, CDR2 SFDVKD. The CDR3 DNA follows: TGTGCCACCAGTGTTGGGGGACCTTCAGATACGCAGTATTTT. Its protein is CATSVGGPSDTQYF.